The 15 T cell receptor beta chains reported below all come from one sample, sequenced in a study of graft-versus-host responses after intestinal transplantation (dated by TCRdb to the early 2020s). Dithiothreitol, EDTA incubations and collagenase D digestion were used to isolate intraepithelial and lamina propria lymphocytes from graft specimens. Library construction relied on the immunoSEQ multiplex PCR assay. TCRdb stores this immuneACCESS table with in-frame sequences only. Part of the clones is absent; in the studies checked, under half of the shortfall reflects unresolved V genes, and no reason is known for the rest. The sample table lists more than 30,000 clones, about 90% of them with a count of one. Of the sample, approximately 18% is held by the ten largest clones. The source was ileum tissue, collected roughly 200 days after intestinal transplant. These receptor sequences come from a human patient who received an intestinal transplant, so some T cells may come from the graft donor.

V and J are TRBV27 and TRBJ2-1; 11 positions agree with TRBD1. Losses at the gene ends were 5 bases for V and 7 bases for J; bases not matched to a gene: 10. This CDR3 is 16 amino acids long. From germline, CDR1 is MNHEY and CDR2 SMNVEV (reference sequence). CDR3 amino acids: CASSPRTGGVGNEQFF. CDR3 DNA: TGTGCCAGCAGTCCTAGGACAGGGGGCGTAGGGAATGAGCAGTTCTTC.

This chain uses TRBV18 with TRBJ2-1; D might be TRBD1 or TRBD2, each matching 5 bases. Germline CDR1 is KGHSH and CDR2 is LQKENI. The CDR3 has 15 amino acids. V lost 2 bases and J 5 bases, leaving 13 bases between the germline ends. The CDR3 DNA is TGTGCCAGCTCACCATTTCAGGTGGGGGACAATGAGCAGTTCTTC. It is translated as CASSPFQVGDNEQFF.

On this clone: This is likely a read error, given that the CDR3 carries no conserved phenylalanine or tryptophan at its end. The DNA is left out, because the CDR3 cannot be placed on it with certainty; the CDR3 is given as TCRdb lists it. The V gene is TRBV5-8, the J gene TRBJ1-2. Inclusive of both ends, the CDR3 amounts to 8 amino acids. Germline assignment: CDR1 SGHTS and CDR2 YDEGEE. This CDR3 is CASSPWVD.

The rearrangement joins TRBV5-4 to TRBJ1-1; TRBD1 might be the D (5 bases). CDR1 and CDR2 (germline): SGHNT, YYREEE (reference sequence). Trimming removed 6 bases at V and 5 bases at J, with 20 bases between. This CDR3 is 15 amino acids long. The CDR3 bases are TGTGCCAGCACCCGGGGGGGGGTGGGGAAAACTGAAGCTTTCTTT. It specifies CASTRGGVGKTEAFF.

The V call is TRBV5-6, the J call TRBJ2-2; no definite D call. The V and J ends lost 4 bases and 0 bases respectively, with 10 bases between them. CDR3 length equals 15 residues. Germline V gene data show CDR1 as SGHDT and CDR2 as YYEEEE. The CDR3 bases are TGTGCCAGCAGCCCCGTTAGCTCGAACACCGGGGAGCTGTTTTTT. Its translation: CASSPVSSNTGELFF.

The rearrangement uses TRBV7-3 and TRBJ2-5; weak D call: TRBD2 (6 bases). CDR1 is SGHTA and CDR2 is FQGTGA in the germline V gene. Between the trimmed V and J ends, which lost 4 bases and 8 bases, there was a span of 17 bases. The CDR3 sequence is 14 residues long. CDR3 residues: CASSSHGGTSTQYF. As DNA, the CDR3 is TGTGCCAGCAGCTCCCACGGGGGTACTAGCACCCAGTACTTC.

The chain joins TRBV9 to TRBJ2-7; 8 bases fit TRBD1. The CDR3 has 13 residues. With 6 bases clipped from V and 3 bases from J, the junction kept 5 bases outside the gene matches. CDR1 SGDLS and CDR2 YYNGEE come from the germline V gene. CDR3 DNA: TGTGCCAGCATCGGACAGGGTATCTACGAGCAGTACTTC. It encodes CASIGQGIYEQYF.

The J gene is TRBJ1-5, the V gene TRBV4-2; a weak D match, TRBD1 (5 bases). Germline V gene sequence: CDR1 LGHNA, CDR2 YNFKEQ. The CDR3 consists of 15 residues. Trimming pared 4 bases from V and 5 bases from J, leaving 15 bases between. The CDR3 region is CASSLTGQTDQPQHF. In nucleotides, the CDR3 is TGTGCCAGCAGCCTGACGGGGCAGACAGATCAGCCCCAGCATTTT.

V usage is TRBV2 and J usage is TRBJ1-3; D gene ambiguous. The CDR3 extends over 14 amino acids. CDR1 is SNHLY and CDR2 is FYNNEI in the germline V gene. V lost 10 bases to trimming and J lost 0 bases, with 13 bases between them. In DNA form, the CDR3 reads TGTGCCAAGGGCAGTGCCTACTCTGGAAACACCATATATTTT. It specifies CAKGSAYSGNTIYF.

The gene calls are TRBV20-1 and TRBJ2-5; D call uncertain. Germline CDR1 DFQATT, CDR2 SNEGSKA (reference sequence). V was shortened by 2 bases and J by 5 bases, with 6 bases between the two germline ends. The CDR3 loop spans 11 amino acids. CDR3 sequence reads: CSARPRETQYF. The CDR3 DNA reads TGCAGTGCTAGACCGCGTGAGACCCAGTACTTC.

V gene TRBV18 combines with J gene TRBJ1-2, with a weak D call TRBD1 (5 bases). The germline V and J ends were trimmed by 2 bases and 8 bases, with 12 bases remaining between them. Germline CDR1 and CDR2: KGHSH and LQKENI. The CDR3 length is 13 residues. The CDR3 loop is CASSPSQGQGYTF. The CDR3 bases are TGTGCCAGCTCACCATCCCAGGGTCAAGGCTACACCTTC. The variable domain in full, completed from reference TRBV18 and TRBJ1-2, reads NAGVMQNPRHLVRRRGQEARLRCSPMKGHSHVYWYRQLPEEGLKFMVYLQKENIIDESGMPKERFSAEFPKEGPSILRIQQVVRGDSAAYFCASSPSQGQGYTFGSGTRLTVV.

The chain recombines TRBV28 with TRBJ1-5; possible D gene TRBD1, 6 bases. The length of the CDR3 is 16 residues. The germline V gene has CDR1 MDHEN and CDR2 SYDVKM. Trimming left V 2 bases short and J 2 bases short, with 13 bases between. The CDR3 bases are TGTGCCAGCAGTTTAACGGGCAGGGGAGGCAATCAGCCCCAGCATTTT. It codes for CASSLTGRGGNQPQHF.

The V gene is TRBV28, the J gene TRBJ1-5, with 8 nucleotides matching TRBD1. Germline loops: CDR1 MDHEN, CDR2 SYDVKM. The CDR3 length is 15 residues. V shed 5 bases and J 6 bases; nucleotides not matched to a gene: 9. CDR3 residues: CASSLGTGTAQPQHF. CDR3 coding DNA: TGTGCCAGCAGTCTCGGGACAGGAACAGCTCAGCCCCAGCATTTT.

The V and J genes are TRBV27 and TRBJ2-2, with D uncertain. The CDR3 runs to 12 residues. Germline V lookup: CDR1 MNHEY, CDR2 SMNVEV (reference sequence). Trimming took off 5 bases at V and 7 bases at J, with 8 bases between the two ends. CDR3: CASSLRNGELFF. The CDR3 nucleotides are TGTGCCAGCAGTCTGAGGAACGGGGAGCTGTTTTTT.

Of note for this clone: This specimen includes other DNA sequences encoding the same CDR3. V usage is TRBV7-9 and J usage is TRBJ2-7; D is undetermined. This CDR3 region has 12 residues. Germline-derived CDR1 and CDR2 are SEHNR and FQNEAQ (reference sequence). Trimming stripped 1 base from V and 4 bases from J, with 5 bases between. The CDR3 DNA follows: TGTGCCAGCAGCTTAGGAGTTTACGAGCAGTACTTC. Protein product: CASSLGVYEQYF.